The 2 T cell receptor beta chains in this list originate from one sample, sequenced in a study of T cells in Graves' hyperthyroidism and ophthalmopathy. TCR beta CDR3 regions were amplified from RNA transcripts. With the HTBI primer set, the TCR CDR3 went through a first round of RT-PCR. TCRdb independently ran MiXCR on the multiplex PCR reads; one entry per CDR3 protein. Among approximately 600,000 distinct CDR3 sequences listed, roughly 13% were seen once. The material sequenced was blood. The origin of the receptors is a woman younger than 45 with Graves' hyperthyroidism that later progressed to Graves' ophthalmopathy.

The sample holds many counts of this clonotype. J is TRBJ2-7 and V is TRBV15; D uncertain. Trimming took off 8 bases at V and 3 bases at J, with 11 bases between the two ends. Germline-derived CDR1 and CDR2 are LNHNV and YYDKDF (reference sequence). The CDR3 runs 12 residues. For the CDR3, the DNA is TGTGCCACCTCCCAGGTGGGCTACGAGCAGTACTTC. Its protein product is CATSQVGYEQYF. The whole variable domain, remainder taken from reference TRBV15 and TRBJ2-7, is DAMVIQNPRYQVTQFGKPVTLSCSQTLNHNVMYWYQQKSSQAPKLLFHYYDKDFNNEADTPDNFQSRRPNTSFCFLDIRSPGLGDTAMYLCATSQVGYEQYFGPGTRLTVT.

In its sample, this clonotype was seen many times. The chain joins TRBV10-3 to TRBJ1-1; D gene unclear. The CDR3 has 14 amino acids. Germline values: CDR1 ENHRY, CDR2 SYGVKD. V was shortened by 1 base and J by 1 base, with 7 bases between the two germline ends. Here the CDR3 DNA reads TGTGCCATCAGTGAGTACCAGGAGAACACTGAAGCTTTCTTT. Translating it yields CAISEYQENTEAFF.